This T cell receptor (beta chain) stems from a study of PD-L1 blockade in urothelial cancer (dated by TCRdb to the late 2010s). A note on the overall study: Every patient began therapy in about 2014 and was given atezolizumab 1,200 mg intravenously every 3 weeks. TCR sequencing covered pretreatment tumor samples and matched, serially collected peripheral blood taken before and after atezolizumab treatment. An exploratory multi-omic analysis was conducted of the somatic, immune and clinical correlates of response to PD-L1 blockade with atezolizumab in urothelial cancer. Durable clinical benefit was achieved by nine patients but not by the remaining 20. In the same patients who had TCR sequencing, pretreatment tumors also underwent whole exome sequencing and RNA sequencing. Blood samples were analyzed at 3 weeks after treatment start (second dose) and at 6 weeks after treatment start. Patients had an ECOG performance status of 0 or 1 and had received between 0 and 3 prior chemotherapy regimens. About nine tenths of the roughly 29 patients were males with bladder-origin urothelial cancer, and 18 of 29 reported a prior smoking history. Blood samples gave a median of around 140,000 T cells and 82,636 unique TCRs, with a median clonality of 0.080. Pretreatment blood TCR-seq was available for 27 to 30 patients, at least one posttreatment blood collection was obtained for about 24 patients, and tumor TCR-seq was available for about 24 patients. Durable clinical benefit was defined as a progression-free survival longer than 6 months, and TCR features were additionally tested against progression-free survival and overall survival. General conclusions and limits of the study: A pretreatment peripheral blood TCR clonality below the median was linked to improved progression-free and overall survival. At 3 weeks after the start of treatment, tumor-associated TCR clones in peripheral blood had expanded more in patients with durable benefit (n ≈ 20, p = 0.022). Because of the small sample size (n ≈ 30) and the many exploratory analyses performed, the results are intended to be regarded as hypothesis-generating.

On this clone itself: This clone's antigen is unknown. No base quality values were provided; no much bigger clone lies one nucleotide off.

The CDR3 covers 18 residues, taking in both the cysteine and the phenylalanine. Only the CDR3 region is kept as DNA, spanning 54 bases read in frame from base 1. Each PCR received spiked-in synthetic TCR analog templates so that absolute template abundance could be estimated from read counts. TCRbeta CDR3 regions were amplified from genomic DNA with bias-controlled V and J gene primers using the immunoSEQ assay. Rearranged TCRbeta segments were sequenced at approximately 20X coverage. The source study handled its data this way. Clustering was used to correct sequencing errors, and CDR3s were annotated against IMGT so that V, D and J genes could be assigned. Downstream analyses used only productive TCRbeta rearrangements, leaving out any out-of-frame or stop-codon sequences. Clonality was calculated as one minus the Shannon entropy normalized by the log of the number of unique productive sequences. Clones differing between time points or between blood and tumor were identified using Fisher's exact test with Benjamini-Hochberg correction, with an adjusted p below 0.01 applied as the threshold. TCRdb took over this immuneACCESS table, retaining in-frame rearrangements with V and J assigned. Such tables are incomplete; in checked studies, under half of the missing clones stem from an unresolved V gene, and the remainder is unexplained. D and trimming were read from the DNA, whereas the V and J calls and clone size are those reported in that table. This sample gives tens of thousands of clones in total; around 80% of them show up just once. The ten biggest clones cover about 3% of the sample.

The time point label, as the study defines it: peripheral blood 6 weeks after treatment start. A cohort of about 31 patients with locally advanced or metastatic urothelial carcinoma, treated at Memorial Sloan Kettering on a trial protocol, was included. Peripheral blood mononuclear cells were collected from each patient pretreatment and during treatment, giving between 1 and 8 total time points per patient. The Qiagen DNeasy Blood extraction kit was used to purify genomic DNA from total PBMCs and from tumor samples. PBMCs were collected pretreatment and during treatment, and were isolated and stored as previously described.

This chain is built from TRBV1 and TRBJ1-5; no check of the table's D call, TRBD1, against the DNA was made. TRBV1 is listed as a pseudogene. The TCR was taken from a man between 65 and 85 years old with urothelial cancer. The sequencing here drew on PBMCs, taken around atezolizumab (anti-PD-L1) treatment. The CDR3 region has the sequence CTSSQAHTYRGSNQPQHF. The bases are TGCACCAGCAGCCAAGCCCACACGTATAGGGGGAGCAATCAGCCCCAGCATTTT.